This TCR beta chain was recorded in a study of cytomegalovirus exposure and HLA in healthy donors. This PCR relied on a set of 60 Vbeta primers and 13 Jbeta primers. Produced via immunoSEQ multiplex PCR; TCRdb's table is partial and in-frame only. The sample contains about 160,000 clones, 65% to 85% of which appear only once. The CDR3 loop spans 16 amino acids. Germline loops: CDR1 MGHRA, CDR2 YSYEKL. Trimming cost V 0 bases and J 4 bases, with 14 bases left between them. Findings of the study overall: Roughly even sequencing depth across donors was the assumption behind the presence/absence analyses. TCR beta sequences reportedly predicted most subjects' HLA-A and HLA-B alleles accurately. Being productive about 87% or about 30% of the time was typical of most TCR beta V segments in an earlier analysis. DRB1 had the most TCR associations and HLA-C the fewest, a later analysis found, with rates varying by HLA locus.

As concerns this clone: The antigen is not known.

This TCR derives from a male donor in good health and CMV-seronegative. Specimen: PBMCs. The J gene is TRBJ2-3, the V gene TRBV4-1, with D maybe TRBD2 (6 bases). The CDR3 bases are TGCGCCAGCAGCCAAGATAGGGGAGGAGTGGCAGATACGCAGTATTTT. Protein sequence: CASSQDRGGVADTQYF.